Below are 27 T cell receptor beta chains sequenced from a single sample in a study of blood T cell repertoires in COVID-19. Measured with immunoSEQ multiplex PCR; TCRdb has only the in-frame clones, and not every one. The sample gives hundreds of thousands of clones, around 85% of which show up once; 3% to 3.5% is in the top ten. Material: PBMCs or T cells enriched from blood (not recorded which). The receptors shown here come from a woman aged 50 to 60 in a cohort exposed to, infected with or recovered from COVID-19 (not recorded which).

The CDR3 protein is CASSQYGPKQFF. The CDR3 DNA is TGTGCCAGCAGTCAATATGGCCCGAAGCAGTTCTTC. The genes are TRBV5-6 and TRBJ2-1; no clear D gene. The germline CDR1 and CDR2 sequences are SGHDT and YYEEEE. The CDR3 is 12 amino acids. V was trimmed by 5 bases and J by 11 bases, leaving 14 bases between them.

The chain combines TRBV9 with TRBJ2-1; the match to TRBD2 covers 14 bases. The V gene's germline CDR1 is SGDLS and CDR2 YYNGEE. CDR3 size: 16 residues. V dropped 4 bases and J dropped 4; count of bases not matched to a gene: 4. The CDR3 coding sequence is TGTGCCAGCAGCCCGAGGACTAGCGGGGGGTACAATGAGCAGTTCTTC. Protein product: CASSPRTSGGYNEQFF.

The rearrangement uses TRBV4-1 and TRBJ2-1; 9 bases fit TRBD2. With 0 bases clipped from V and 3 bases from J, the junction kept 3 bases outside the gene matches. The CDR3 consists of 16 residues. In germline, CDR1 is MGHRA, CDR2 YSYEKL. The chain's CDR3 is CASSQEQRGVYNEQFF. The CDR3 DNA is TGCGCCAGCAGCCAAGAGCAGCGGGGGGTCTACAATGAGCAGTTCTTC.

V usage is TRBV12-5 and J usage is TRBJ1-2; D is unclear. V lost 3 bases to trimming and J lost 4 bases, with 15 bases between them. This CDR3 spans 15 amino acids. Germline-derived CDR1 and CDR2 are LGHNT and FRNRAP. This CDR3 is CASGFPTEAFYGYTF. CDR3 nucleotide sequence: TGTGCTAGTGGTTTCCCCACGGAGGCCTTCTATGGCTACACCTTC.

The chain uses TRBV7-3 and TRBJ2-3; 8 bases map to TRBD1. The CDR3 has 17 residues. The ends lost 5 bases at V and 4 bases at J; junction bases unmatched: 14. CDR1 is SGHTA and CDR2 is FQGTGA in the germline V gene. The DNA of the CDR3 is TGTGCCAGCAGCCCGTGGACAGGGAGAGTGGGTGCAGATACGCAGTATTTT. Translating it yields CASSPWTGRVGADTQYF.

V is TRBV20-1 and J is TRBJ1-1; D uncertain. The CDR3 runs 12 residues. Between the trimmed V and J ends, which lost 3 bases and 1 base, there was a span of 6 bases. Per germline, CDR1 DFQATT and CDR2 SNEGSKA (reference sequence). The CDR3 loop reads CSASIKNTEAFF. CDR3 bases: TGCAGTGCTAGTATAAAGAACACTGAAGCTTTCTTT.

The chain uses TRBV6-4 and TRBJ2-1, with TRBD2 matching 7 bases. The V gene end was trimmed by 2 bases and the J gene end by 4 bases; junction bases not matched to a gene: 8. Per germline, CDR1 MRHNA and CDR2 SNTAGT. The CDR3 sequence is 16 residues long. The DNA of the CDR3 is TGTGCCAGCAGTGACGGAGGAGGGGAGGGATACAATGAGCAGTTCTTC. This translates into CASSDGGGEGYNEQFF.

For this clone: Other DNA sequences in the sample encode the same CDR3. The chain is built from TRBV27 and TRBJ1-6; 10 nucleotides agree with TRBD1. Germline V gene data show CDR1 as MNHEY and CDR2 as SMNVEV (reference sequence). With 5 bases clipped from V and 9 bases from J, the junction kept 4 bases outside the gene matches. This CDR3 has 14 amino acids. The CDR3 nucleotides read TGTGCCAGCAGTCTCGGGACAGGGGTTTCACCCCTCCACTTT. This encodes CASSLGTGVSPLHF.

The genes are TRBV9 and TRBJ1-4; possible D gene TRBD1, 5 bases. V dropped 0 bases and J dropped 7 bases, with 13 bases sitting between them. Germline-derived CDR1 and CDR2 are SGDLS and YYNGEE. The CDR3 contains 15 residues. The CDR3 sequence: CASSVAGGVGEKLFF. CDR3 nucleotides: TGTGCCAGCAGCGTAGCGGGGGGAGTGGGTGAAAAACTGTTTTTT. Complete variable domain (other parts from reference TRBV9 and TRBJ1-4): DSGVTQTPKHLITATGQRVTLRCSPRSGDLSVYWYQQSLDQGLQFLIQYYNGEERAKGNILERFSAQQFPDLHSELNLSSLELGDSALYFCASSVAGGVGEKLFFGSGTQLSVL.

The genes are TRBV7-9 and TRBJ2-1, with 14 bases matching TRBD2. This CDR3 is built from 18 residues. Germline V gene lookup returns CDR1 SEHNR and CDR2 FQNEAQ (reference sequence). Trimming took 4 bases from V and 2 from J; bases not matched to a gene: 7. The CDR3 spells CASSSGLAGAPTYNEQFF. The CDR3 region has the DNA TGTGCCAGCAGCTCGGGACTAGCGGGGGCCCCAACCTACAATGAGCAGTTCTTC.

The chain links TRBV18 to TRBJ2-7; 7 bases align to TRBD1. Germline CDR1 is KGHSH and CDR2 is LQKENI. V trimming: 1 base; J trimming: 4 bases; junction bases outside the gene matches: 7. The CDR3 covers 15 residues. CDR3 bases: TGTGCCAGCTCACCACGACAGGGCGCCTGGTACGAGCAGTACTTC. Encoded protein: CASSPRQGAWYEQYF.

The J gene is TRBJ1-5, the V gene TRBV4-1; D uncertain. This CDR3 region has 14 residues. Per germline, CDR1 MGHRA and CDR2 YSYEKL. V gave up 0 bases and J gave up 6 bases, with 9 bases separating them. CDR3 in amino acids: CASSQDSTGQPQHF. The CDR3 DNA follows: TGCGCCAGCAGCCAAGATTCAACTGGTCAGCCCCAGCATTTT.

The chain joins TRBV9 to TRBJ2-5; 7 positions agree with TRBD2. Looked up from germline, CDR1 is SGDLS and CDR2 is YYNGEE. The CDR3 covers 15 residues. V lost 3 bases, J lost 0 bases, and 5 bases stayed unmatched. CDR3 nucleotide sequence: TGTGCCAGCAGCGGGATAGCGGGCGACCAAGAGACCCAGTACTTC. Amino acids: CASSGIAGDQETQYF.

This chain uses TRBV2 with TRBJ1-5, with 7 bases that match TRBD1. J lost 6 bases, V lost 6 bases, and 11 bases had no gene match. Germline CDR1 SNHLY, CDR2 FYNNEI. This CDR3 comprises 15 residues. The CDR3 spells CASRGRTGRAQPQHF. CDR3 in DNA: TGTGCCAGCAGGGGACGGACAGGTCGGGCTCAGCCCCAGCATTTT.

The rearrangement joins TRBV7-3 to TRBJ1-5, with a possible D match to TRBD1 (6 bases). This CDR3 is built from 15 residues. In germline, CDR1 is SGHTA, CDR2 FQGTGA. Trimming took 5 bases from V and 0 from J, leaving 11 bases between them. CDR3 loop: CASSPLGASNQPQHF. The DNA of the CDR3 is TGTGCCAGCAGCCCCCTGGGGGCTAGCAATCAGCCCCAGCATTTT.

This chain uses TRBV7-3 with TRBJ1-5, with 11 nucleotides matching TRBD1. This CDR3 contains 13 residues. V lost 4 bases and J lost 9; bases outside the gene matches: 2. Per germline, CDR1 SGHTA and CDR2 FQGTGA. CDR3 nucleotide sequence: TGTGCCAGCAGCTCCGGGACAGGGGGGCCCCAGCATTTT. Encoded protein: CASSSGTGGPQHF.

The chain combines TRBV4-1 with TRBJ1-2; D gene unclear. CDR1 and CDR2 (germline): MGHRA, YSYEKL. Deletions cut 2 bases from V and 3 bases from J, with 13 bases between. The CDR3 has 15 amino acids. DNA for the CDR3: TGCGCCAGCAGCCAACGCTTCGGGGAGGACTATGGCTACACCTTC. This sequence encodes CASSQRFGEDYGYTF.

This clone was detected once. CDR3 amino acids: CSASPRPGLAETQYF. In DNA form, the CDR3 reads TGCAGTGCTAGTCCGAGACCGGGACTAGCAGAGACCCAGTACTTC. The rearrangement links TRBV20-1 to TRBJ2-5, with 9 bases matching TRBD2. CDR1 is DFQATT, CDR2 SNEGSKA, per germline (reference sequence). The CDR3 covers 15 residues. The V and J ends lost 3 bases and 4 bases, in that order; junction bases with no gene match: 9.

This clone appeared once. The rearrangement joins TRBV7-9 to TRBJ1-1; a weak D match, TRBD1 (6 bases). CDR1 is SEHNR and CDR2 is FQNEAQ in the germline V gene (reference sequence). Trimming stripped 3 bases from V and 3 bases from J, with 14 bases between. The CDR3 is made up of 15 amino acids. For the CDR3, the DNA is TGTGCCAGCAGCTTGTTGATGCAGGGGTACACTGAAGCTTTCTTT. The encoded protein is CASSLLMQGYTEAFF.

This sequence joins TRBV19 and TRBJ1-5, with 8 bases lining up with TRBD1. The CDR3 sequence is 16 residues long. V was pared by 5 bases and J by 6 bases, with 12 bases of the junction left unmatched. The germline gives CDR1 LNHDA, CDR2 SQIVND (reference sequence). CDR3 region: CASSGQGNGPGQPQHF. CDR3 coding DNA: TGTGCCAGTAGTGGACAGGGTAACGGTCCTGGTCAGCCCCAGCATTTT.

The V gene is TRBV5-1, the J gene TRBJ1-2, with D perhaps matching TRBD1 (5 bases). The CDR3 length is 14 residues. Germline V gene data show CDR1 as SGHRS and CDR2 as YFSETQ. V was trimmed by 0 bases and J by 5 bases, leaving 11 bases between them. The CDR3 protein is CASSLGRGNYGYTF. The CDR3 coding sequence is TGCGCCAGCAGCTTGGGTAGGGGAAATTATGGCTACACCTTC.

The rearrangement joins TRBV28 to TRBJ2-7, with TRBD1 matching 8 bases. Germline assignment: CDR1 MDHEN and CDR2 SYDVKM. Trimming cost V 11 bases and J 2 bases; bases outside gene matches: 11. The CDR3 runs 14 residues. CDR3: CAVAVTGGPYEQYF. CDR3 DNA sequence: TGTGCCGTCGCAGTAACAGGGGGACCCTACGAGCAGTACTTC.

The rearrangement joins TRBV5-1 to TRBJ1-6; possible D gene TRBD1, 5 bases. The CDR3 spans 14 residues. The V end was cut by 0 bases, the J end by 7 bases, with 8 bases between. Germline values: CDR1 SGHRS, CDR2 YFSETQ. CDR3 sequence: CASSLAQANSPLHF. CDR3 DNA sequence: TGCGCCAGCAGCTTGGCACAGGCCAATTCACCCCTCCACTTT.

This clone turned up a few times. The CDR3 DNA reads TGTGCCAGCAGCCAAGTGGGGACAGGGGTATTAGAGACCCAGTACTTC. This gives the protein CASSQVGTGVLETQYF. The V gene is TRBV3-1 (or the pseudogene TRBV3-2), the J gene TRBJ2-5, with TRBD1 identical over 10 bases. This CDR3 has 16 amino acids. Germline values: CDR1 LGHDT, CDR2 YNNKEL (reference sequence). With V trimmed by 1 base and J by 4 bases, 6 bases remained unmatched.

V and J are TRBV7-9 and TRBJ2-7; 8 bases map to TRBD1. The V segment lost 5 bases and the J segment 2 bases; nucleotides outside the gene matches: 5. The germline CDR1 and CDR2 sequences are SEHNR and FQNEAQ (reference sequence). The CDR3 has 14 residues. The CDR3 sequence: CASSPRTGPYEQYF. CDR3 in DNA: TGTGCCAGCAGCCCCCGGACAGGGCCCTACGAGCAGTACTTC.

The CDR3 coding sequence is TGTGCCAGCTCGTCCGCGAGGTATGGCTACACCTTC. Translation: CASSSARYGYTF. This chain connects TRBV18 to TRBJ1-2; D not resolved. Trimming stripped 6 bases from V and 5 bases from J, with 10 bases between. There are 12 residues in the CDR3. Germline values: CDR1 KGHSH, CDR2 LQKENI.

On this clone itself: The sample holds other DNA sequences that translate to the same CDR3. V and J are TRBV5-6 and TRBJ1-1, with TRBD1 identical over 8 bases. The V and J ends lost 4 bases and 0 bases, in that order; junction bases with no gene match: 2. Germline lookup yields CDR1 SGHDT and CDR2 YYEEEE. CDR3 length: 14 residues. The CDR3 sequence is CASSLGQVNTEAFF. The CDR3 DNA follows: TGTGCCAGCAGCCTGGGACAGGTGAACACTGAAGCTTTCTTT.